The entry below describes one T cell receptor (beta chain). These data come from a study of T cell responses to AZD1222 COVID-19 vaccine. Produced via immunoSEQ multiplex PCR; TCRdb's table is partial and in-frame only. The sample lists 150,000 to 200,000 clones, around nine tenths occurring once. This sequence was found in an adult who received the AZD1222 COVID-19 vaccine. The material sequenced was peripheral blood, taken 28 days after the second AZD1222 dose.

In DNA, the CDR3 is TGTGCCAGCAGCCCTCAGACAGGGGGCGACTATGGCTACACCTTC. This translates into CASSPQTGGDYGYTF. The chain has TRBV9 and TRBJ1-2, with TRBD1 matching over 10 bases. The V gene's germline CDR1 is SGDLS and CDR2 YYNGEE. CDR3 length equals 15 residues. V lost 4 bases, J lost 3 bases, and 6 bases stayed unmatched.